The T cell receptor (beta chain) under discussion was sequenced for a study of T cell repertoires in cytomegalovirus infection. About the study: Public signatures in TCR beta pointed to CMV infection and matching HLA type. General study points: Clonotype analysis showed dominance of the ex vivo response by HLA-C-restricted CMV-specific TCR beta clonotypes.

Each CDR3 protein is one row after TCRdb ran MiXCR on the reads. In the table there are 50,000 to 55,000 distinct CDR3 sequences, 15% to 25% of which are singletons. For this clonotype: Antigen: not known.

V was trimmed by 4 bases and J by 3 bases, leaving 16 bases between them. CDR1 is SGHVS and CDR2 is FQNEAQ in the germline V gene. This CDR3 region has 16 residues. The chain combines TRBV7-8 with TRBJ1-5; D not certain. The TCR comes from a human donor in good health (CMV status not recorded). Some clones in this sample may be carry-over from other donors' samples. This specimen consisted of CD8+ T cells from cultured PBMCs, obtained from culture after CMV antigen stimulation. In DNA, the CDR3 is TGTGCCAGCAGCTATACCTTGGGAGCGATCAATCAGCCCCAGCATTTT. It codes for CASSYTLGAINQPQHF.